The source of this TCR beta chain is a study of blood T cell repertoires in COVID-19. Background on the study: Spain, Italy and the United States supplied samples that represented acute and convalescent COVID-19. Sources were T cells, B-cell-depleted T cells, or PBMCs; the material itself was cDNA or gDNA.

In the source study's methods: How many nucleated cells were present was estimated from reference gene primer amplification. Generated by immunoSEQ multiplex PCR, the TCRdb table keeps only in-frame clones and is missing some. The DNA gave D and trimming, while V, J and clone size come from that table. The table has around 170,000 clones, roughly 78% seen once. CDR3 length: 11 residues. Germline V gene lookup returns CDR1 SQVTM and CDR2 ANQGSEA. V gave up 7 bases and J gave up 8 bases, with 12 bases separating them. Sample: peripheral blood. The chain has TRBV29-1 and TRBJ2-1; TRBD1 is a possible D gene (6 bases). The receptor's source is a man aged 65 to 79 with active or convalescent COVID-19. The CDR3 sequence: CSGGRADEQFF. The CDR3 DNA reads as TGCAGCGGGGGGCGGGCCGATGAGCAGTTCTTC.